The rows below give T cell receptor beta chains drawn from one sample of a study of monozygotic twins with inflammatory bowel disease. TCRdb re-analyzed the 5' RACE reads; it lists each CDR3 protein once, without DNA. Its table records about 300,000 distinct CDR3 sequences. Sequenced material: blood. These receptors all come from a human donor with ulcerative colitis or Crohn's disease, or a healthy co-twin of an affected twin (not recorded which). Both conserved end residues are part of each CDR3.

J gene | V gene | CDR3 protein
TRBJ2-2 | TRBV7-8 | CASSARLAGASGELFF
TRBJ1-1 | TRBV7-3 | CASSLGQHTEAFF
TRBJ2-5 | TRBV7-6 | CASSLVDMAGTALPQYF
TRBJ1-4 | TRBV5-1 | CASSPGVGFNEKLFF
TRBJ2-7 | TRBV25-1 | CASSETIAGRSYYF
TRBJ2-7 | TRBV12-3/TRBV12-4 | CASSLRTGTRAYEQYF
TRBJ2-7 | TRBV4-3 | CASSQDSMTGSEQYF
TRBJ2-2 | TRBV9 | CASSVVGNTGELFF
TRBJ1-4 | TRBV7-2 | CASSSHRGPNEKLFF
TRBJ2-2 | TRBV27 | CASSSPGTSGSWTGELFF
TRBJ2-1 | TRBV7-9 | CASGGLAGGDEQFF
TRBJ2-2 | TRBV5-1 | CASRDLSGFGELFF
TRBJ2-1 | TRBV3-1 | CASSQMTVNNEQFF
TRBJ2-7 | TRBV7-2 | CASSSTSGVYEQYF
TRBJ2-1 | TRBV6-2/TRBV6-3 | CASSSGPWKGNNEQFF
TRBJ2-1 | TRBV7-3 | CASSFVGGGGYNEQFF
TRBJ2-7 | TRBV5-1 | CASSSNRGRGNEQYF
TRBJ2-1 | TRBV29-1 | CSVEDRREHNEQFF
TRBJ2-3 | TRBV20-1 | CSAPPSGPSTDTQYF
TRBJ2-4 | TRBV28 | CASTIPGVAKNIQYF
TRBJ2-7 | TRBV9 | CASSVRQGAGEQYF
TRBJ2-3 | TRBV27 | CASRRITGRSDTQYF
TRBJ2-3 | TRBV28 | CASSLDAASTDTQYF
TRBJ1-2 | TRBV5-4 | CASSDRTRAKGYTF
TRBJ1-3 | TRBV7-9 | CASSEKGNTIYF
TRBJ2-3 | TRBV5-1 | CASSLELAGDGTQYF
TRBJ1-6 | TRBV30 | CAFRDGNNSPLHF
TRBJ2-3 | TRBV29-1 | CSLKTSGSSTDTQYF
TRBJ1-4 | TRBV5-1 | CASSLAGREDEKLFF
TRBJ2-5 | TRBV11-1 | CASSPLMGSETQYF
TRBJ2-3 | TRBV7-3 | CASSPMGGRSDTQYF
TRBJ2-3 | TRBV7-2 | CASSYRSGGGATDTQYF
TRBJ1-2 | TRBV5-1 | CASSLSFGRIDNYGYTF
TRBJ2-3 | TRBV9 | CASSARRAGGRTDTQYF
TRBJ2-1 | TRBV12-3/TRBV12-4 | CASRGLAGSYNEQFF
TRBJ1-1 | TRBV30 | CAWSGQGSRDTEAFF
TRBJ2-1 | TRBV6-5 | CASSYPGGAVYNEQFF
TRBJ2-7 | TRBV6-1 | CASSPNIGSGTGNPYEQYF
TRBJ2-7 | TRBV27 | CASSLRQGTPYEQYF
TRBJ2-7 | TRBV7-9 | CASSRRPGTSEQYF
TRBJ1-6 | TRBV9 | CASSQGGDSPLHF